This TCR beta chain stems from a study of neurological immune-mediated disorders. Indicated time point: longitudinal time-point 3. Trimming cost V 0 bases and J 8 bases, with 10 bases left between them. Germline V gives CDR1 SGHRS, CDR2 YFSETQ. This CDR3 spans 13 amino acids. Every sequencing run produced over 180 million TCR-beta sequences, and the sequences from any one run covered 15-18 subjects. TCRdb called the 5' RACE reads again in MiXCR, with one record for every CDR3 protein. This repertoire shows around 97,000 distinct CDR3 sequences, approximately 10% found once; its top ten account for about 3%. Study outcomes and limitations: HTLV-1-associated myelopathy led in TCR clonal expansion, while multiple sclerosis ranked lowest, below healthy controls. None of the CDR3 amino acid sequences of expanded clones recurred across subjects, suggesting private repertoires in all groups.

The sample holds many counts of this clonotype. What it binds is not known. The receptor's source is a female donor with HTLV-1-associated myelopathy (HAM/TSP). The sample was PBMCs. The rearrangement links TRBV5-1 to TRBJ2-3, with a possible D match to TRBD2 (5 bases). CDR3 bases: TGCGCCAGCAGCTTGGCGGGGTTGTCTACGCAGTATTTT. Translating gives CASSLAGLSTQYF.